The source of this TCR beta chain is a study of a mutant IDH1 vaccine in newly diagnosed glioma. Study context: Administration of eight vaccinations to patients took place in weeks 1, 3, 5, 7, 11, 15, 19, 23. Pretreatment consisted of radiotherapy, temozolomide, or both, with most receiving both. Among treated patients, around 62% were male and approximately 40% female, and mean age was approximately 43 years.

For this clone: The antigen remains undetermined.

V trimming: 4 bases; J trimming: 2 bases; junction bases outside the gene matches: 14. CDR1 is MNHEY, CDR2 SMNVEV, per germline (reference sequence). The length of the CDR3 is 18 residues. Measured with immunoSEQ multiplex PCR; TCRdb has only the in-frame clones, and not every one. The table shows about 120,000 clones, with about four fifths occurring only once. As to time point: week 11, during vaccination. A single vaccine dose contained 300 ug of mutant IDH1 20-mer peptide, and topical imiquimod was used with it. The chain links TRBV27 to TRBJ1-1; TRBD1 matches 9 bases. This TCR derives from a man aged 40-50 years with glioma. The specimen comprised PBMCs, sampled from a glioma patient whose treatment included an IDH1 peptide vaccine. The CDR3 here is CASSSHRGTGRGNTEAFF. The DNA of the CDR3 is TGTGCCAGCAGTTCTCACAGGGGGACAGGGAGGGGAAACACTGAAGCTTTCTTT.